The T cell receptor beta chain described here comes from a study of metastatic and nonmetastatic thyroid tumors. Study at large: Repertoire data that came from the blood and tumor or nodule tissue of malignant and benign thyroid patients were compared.

All patients reached thyroid surgery having received no treatment beforehand. This clone was found many times. Trimming took 0 bases from V and 2 from J, leaving 10 bases between them. CDR3 length: 15 amino acids. From germline, CDR1 is LGHNA and CDR2 YSLEER. TCRdb called clones again from the PCR reads with MiXCR. The sample holds about 25,000 clones; 20% to 25% are singletons and the top ten take about 4%. This clonotype originated in a female donor with papillary thyroid cancer or a benign thyroid nodule (not recorded which). Some clones in this sample may be carry-over from other donors' samples. Material for sequencing was adjacent normal tissue. This chain joins TRBV4-3 and TRBJ1-1, with D possibly matching TRBD1 (5 bases). CDR3 nucleotides: TGCGCCAGCAGCCAAGACCATCAGGGCAACACTGAAGCTTTCTTT. Its translation: CASSQDHQGNTEAFF.